These T cell receptor beta chains were read from a single sample in a study of radiotherapy plus CTLA-4 blockade in lung cancer. The assay was immunoSEQ multiplex PCR, and TCRdb's table has in-frame clones only and misses some. The sample shows 70,000 to 90,000 clones, more than 75% of them seen only once. This material consisted of peripheral blood, taken from a patient treated with radiotherapy plus ipilimumab. Receptor source: a human donor with non-small cell lung cancer who had stable disease on radiotherapy plus ipilimumab. Each CDR3 is given with its conserved first and last residue. Each record gives: clone size, J gene, D gene, V gene, CDR3 DNA, CDR3 protein. D genes are given only for firm matches. Some rows mark clone size as missing; the rest say once, few, many or name a class of expanded clone.

size: NA
J: TRBJ1-6
D: TRBD1
V: TRBV5-8
DNA: TGTGCCAGCCCGAACAGGGGCGTTCGGGGTTCACCCCTCCACTTT
CDR3: CASPNRGVRGSPLHF

size: NA
J: TRBJ2-1
D: NA
V: TRBV19
DNA: TGTGCCAGTAGTATTAGTCTGACTGAGCAGTTCTTC
CDR3: CASSISLTEQFF

size: few
J: TRBJ2-7
D: NA
V: TRBV4-1
DNA: TGCGCCAGCAGCCAAGTCCCCAGGGCCTACGAGCAGTACTTC
CDR3: CASSQVPRAYEQYF

size: few
J: TRBJ1-6
D: NA
V: TRBV11-2
DNA: TGTGCCAGCAGCTTAGGGGGGGCCTCTTCACCCCTCCACTTT
CDR3: CASSLGGASSPLHF

size: NA
J: TRBJ2-1
D: TRBD2
V: TRBV6-5
DNA: TGTGCCAGCAAGGGAGGGAGGTGGAGGAATGAGCAGTTCTTC
CDR3: CASKGGRWRNEQFF

size: once
J: TRBJ2-2
D: NA
V: TRBV11-1
DNA: TGTGCCAGCAGCTTTGCAGGGATCACCGGGGAGCTGTTTTTT
CDR3: CASSFAGITGELFF

size: once
J: TRBJ2-6
D: NA
V: TRBV28
DNA: TGTGCCAGCAGAACCCCCCGGGCGGCAGGGGCCAACGTCCTGACTTTC
CDR3: CASRTPRAAGANVLTF

size: NA
J: TRBJ1-1
D: TRBD1
V: TRBV30
DNA: TGTGCCTGGAGTGTACCGGGACAGGGGGGGACTGAAGCTTTCTTT
CDR3: CAWSVPGQGGTEAFF

size: NA
J: TRBJ1-4
D: NA
V: TRBV28
DNA: TGTGCCAGCACACCTCCGGGGCAGGGAAATGAAAAACTGTTTTTT
CDR3: CASTPPGQGNEKLFF

size: few
J: TRBJ2-2
D: TRBD2
V: TRBV5-4
DNA: TGTGCCAGCAGCTCACCGGGACTAGAGGCCACCGGGGAGCTGTTTTTT
CDR3: CASSSPGLEATGELFF

size: NA
J: TRBJ2-5
D: NA
V: TRBV7-2
DNA: TGTGCCAGCAGCCGATGGCGGGAGACCCAGTACTTC
CDR3: CASSRWRETQYF

size: NA
J: TRBJ2-1
D: NA
V: TRBV15
DNA: TGTGCCACCAGCAGCTTGGACGGTAGTGAGCAGTTCTTC
CDR3: CATSSLDGSEQFF

size: NA
J: TRBJ2-1
D: NA
V: TRBV5-4
DNA: TGTGCCAGCAGCAAGAATCGGAAACTTAGTATTGACAATGAGCAGTTCTTC
CDR3: CASSKNRKLSIDNEQFF

size: NA
J: TRBJ2-2
D: NA
V: TRBV27
DNA: TGTGCCAGCAGTTTAGAGCCAGTAACCACCGGGGAGCTGTTTTTT
CDR3: CASSLEPVTTGELFF

size: NA
J: TRBJ1-5
D: NA
V: TRBV10-2
DNA: TGCGCCAGCAGTGAGTCTGGCACGGCGAGCAATCAGCCCCAGCATTTT
CDR3: CASSESGTASNQPQHF

size: NA
J: TRBJ1-1
D: NA
V: TRBV18
DNA: TGTGCCAGCGCGACAGCCCTGAACACTGAAGCTTTCTTT
CDR3: CASATALNTEAFF

size: NA
J: TRBJ1-2
D: TRBD1
V: TRBV15
DNA: TGTGCCACCAGCAGATCGGGGGACAGTCCTAACTATGGCTACACCTTC
CDR3: CATSRSGDSPNYGYTF

size: NA
J: TRBJ2-3
D: NA
V: TRBV7-9
DNA: TGTGCCAGCAGCTTAAATGTCGGAAAAGGCACAGATACGCAGTATTTT
CDR3: CASSLNVGKGTDTQYF

size: NA
J: TRBJ2-1
D: TRBD2
V: TRBV30
DNA: TGTGCTTTAAAAGTGGGAGGGCCGGGTGAGCAGTTCTTC
CDR3: CALKVGGPGEQFF

size: NA
J: TRBJ2-1
D: TRBD2
V: TRBV19
DNA: TGTGCCAGTAGTCTAAAATGGGGGGGTTCCTACAATGAGCAGTTCTTC
CDR3: CASSLKWGGSYNEQFF

size: NA
J: TRBJ2-7
D: NA
V: TRBV27
DNA: TGTGCCAGCAGTTTTCCGGGAACCACCTACGAGCAGTACTTC
CDR3: CASSFPGTTYEQYF

size: NA
J: TRBJ2-3
D: NA
V: TRBV6-5
DNA: TGTGCCAGCAGTTCCGCCACGCAGTATTTT
CDR3: CASSSATQYF

size: NA
J: TRBJ2-1
D: NA
V: TRBV6-1
DNA: TGTGCCAGCAGTGAATACGGAGGGGGGGCGGGTAACGAGCAGTTCTTC
CDR3: CASSEYGGGAGNEQFF

size: NA
J: TRBJ1-6
D: NA
V: TRBV6-1
DNA: TGTGCCAGCAGTGAAGATTCCCTTTCCTATAATTCACCCCTCCACTTT
CDR3: CASSEDSLSYNSPLHF

size: few
J: TRBJ2-1
D: TRBD2
V: TRBV25-1
DNA: TGTGCCAGCAGTGACCTACTAGCGGTCTCCCTGGGGGAGCAGTTCTTC
CDR3: CASSDLLAVSLGEQFF

size: once
J: TRBJ2-5
D: NA
V: TRBV5-1
DNA: TGCGCCAGCAGCTTGGGAGGGCCTGAAGAGACCCAGTACTTC
CDR3: CASSLGGPEETQYF

size: NA
J: TRBJ2-7
D: TRBD1
V: TRBV11-2
DNA: TGTGCCAGCACCGACAGGGTAACCGAGCAGTACTTC
CDR3: CASTDRVTEQYF

size: NA
J: TRBJ2-2
D: NA
V: TRBV30
DNA: TGTGCCTGGAGTATGTGGGGGTTGGACACCGGGGAGCTGTTTTTT
CDR3: CAWSMWGLDTGELFF

size: NA
J: TRBJ2-1
D: NA
V: TRBV6-5
DNA: TGTGCCAGCAGTTACTCCTGGCGGGGTCAAGGGAATGAGCAGTTCTTC
CDR3: CASSYSWRGQGNEQFF

size: NA
J: TRBJ2-1
D: TRBD1
V: TRBV5-1
DNA: TGCGCCAGCAGCCCCTGGACAGGGGGGACACCCTCCTACAATGAGCAGTTCTTC
CDR3: CASSPWTGGTPSYNEQFF

size: NA
J: TRBJ2-3
D: NA
V: TRBV2
DNA: TGTGCCAGCAGTGTTTCGGGGCCCGTTCAAGATACGCAGTATTTT
CDR3: CASSVSGPVQDTQYF

size: NA
J: TRBJ1-2
D: NA
V: TRBV28
DNA: TGTGCCAGCAGTTTAGAAGGCGGCTATGGCTACACCTTC
CDR3: CASSLEGGYGYTF

size: NA
J: TRBJ1-2
D: TRBD1
V: TRBV29-1
DNA: TGCAGCGTTGGACAGGGGCTAACTGGCTACACCTTC
CDR3: CSVGQGLTGYTF

size: once
J: TRBJ2-5
D: NA
V: TRBV18
DNA: TGTGCCAGCTCCCTTAGCCTACAAGAGACCCAGTACTTC
CDR3: CASSLSLQETQYF

size: once
J: TRBJ2-3
D: TRBD2
V: TRBV19
DNA: TGTGCCAGTAGTCCAACCGCGCGGGGGTTCACAGATACGCAGTATTTT
CDR3: CASSPTARGFTDTQYF

size: NA
J: TRBJ1-1
D: TRBD1
V: TRBV5-1
DNA: TGCGCCAGCACCGAAGGGACAGGGGATAACACTGAAGCTTTCTTT
CDR3: CASTEGTGDNTEAFF

size: NA
J: TRBJ1-3
D: TRBD1
V: TRBV7-8
DNA: TGTGCCAGCAGCCGTATGACGCAGGGGGCGAGAAACACCATATATTTT
CDR3: CASSRMTQGARNTIYF